This T cell receptor beta chain comes out of a study of radiotherapy plus CTLA-4 blockade in lung cancer. Overall study context: Objective responses arose in around a sixth of patients, and around 30% experienced disease control.

Whole-study results and caveats: Expansion of tumor-derived TCR clones was observed in blood after radiotherapy plus ipilimumab. The best predictor of response was reported to be early blood T cell clone dynamics, with interferon-beta.

CTLA-4 blockade with ipilimumab, together with focal radiation, was given to patients with chemo-refractory metastatic non-small-cell lung cancer. This clone was counted a few times. The antigen is not known. Here immunoSEQ multiplex PCR was the method, and the copy in TCRdb shows in-frame clones only, minus some. The sample yields approximately 97,000 clones, about 80% seen once. Germline lookup yields CDR1 MNHNS and CDR2 SASEGT. The CDR3 runs to 14 residues. V lost 3 bases and J 2 bases, leaving 5 bases between the germline ends. The chain is built from TRBV6-1 and TRBJ1-6; no firm D call. This specimen consisted of peripheral blood, obtained from a patient treated with radiotherapy plus ipilimumab. This TCR came from a human donor with non-small cell lung cancer who had stable disease on radiotherapy plus ipilimumab. CDR3 sequence reads: CASSEGAYNSPLHF. The CDR3 nucleotides are TGTGCCAGCAGTGAGGGTGCCTATAATTCACCCCTCCACTTT.